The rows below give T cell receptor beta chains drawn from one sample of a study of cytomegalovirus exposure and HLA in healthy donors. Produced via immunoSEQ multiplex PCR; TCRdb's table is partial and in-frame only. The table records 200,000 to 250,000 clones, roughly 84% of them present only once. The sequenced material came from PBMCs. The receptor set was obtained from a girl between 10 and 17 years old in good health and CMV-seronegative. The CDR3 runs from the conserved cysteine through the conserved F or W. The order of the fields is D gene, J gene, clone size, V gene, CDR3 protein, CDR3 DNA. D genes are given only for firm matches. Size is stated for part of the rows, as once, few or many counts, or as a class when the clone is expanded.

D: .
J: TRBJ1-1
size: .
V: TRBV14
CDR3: CASSRLESTEAFF
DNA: TGTGCCAGCAGCCGCCTTGAGTCCACTGAAGCTTTCTTT

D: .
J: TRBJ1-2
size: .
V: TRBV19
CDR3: CASRKEGYTF
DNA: TGTGCCAGTAGAAAGGAGGGCTACACCTTC

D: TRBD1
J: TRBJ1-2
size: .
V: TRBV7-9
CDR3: CASSQGQGASGYTF
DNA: TGTGCCAGCAGCCAAGGACAGGGGGCGTCTGGCTACACCTTC

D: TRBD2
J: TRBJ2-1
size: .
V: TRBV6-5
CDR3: CASSLAETPYNEQFF
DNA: TGTGCCAGCAGTCTAGCGGAGACCCCCTACAATGAGCAGTTCTTC

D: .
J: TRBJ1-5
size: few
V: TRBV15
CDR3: CATSPDSSNQPQHF
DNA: TGTGCCACCAGCCCCGACAGTAGCAATCAGCCCCAGCATTTT

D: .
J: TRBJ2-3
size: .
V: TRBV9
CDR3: CASSVAGADTQYF
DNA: TGTGCCAGCAGCGTCGCAGGGGCAGATACGCAGTATTTT

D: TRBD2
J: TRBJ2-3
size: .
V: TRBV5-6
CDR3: CASSKGLAGGPLPYF
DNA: TGTGCCAGCAGCAAAGGACTAGCGGGAGGTCCGTTACCGTATTTT

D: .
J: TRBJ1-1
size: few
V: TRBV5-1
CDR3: CASSLAENLEAFF
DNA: TGCGCCAGCAGCTTGGCTGAGAACCTTGAAGCTTTCTTT

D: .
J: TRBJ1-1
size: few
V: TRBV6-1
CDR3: CASLPQVMNTEAFF
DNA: TGTGCCAGCCTTCCACAGGTGATGAACACTGAAGCTTTCTTT

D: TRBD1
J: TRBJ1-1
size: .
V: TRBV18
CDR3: CASSPDATGHKAFF
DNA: TGTGCCAGCTCACCCGACGCGACAGGGCACAAAGCTTTCTTT

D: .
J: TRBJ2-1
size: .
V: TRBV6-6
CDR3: CASRLGPQPYNEQFF
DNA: TGTGCCAGCAGGCTGGGGCCCCAGCCCTACAATGAGCAGTTCTTC

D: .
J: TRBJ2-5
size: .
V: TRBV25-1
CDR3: CASSRRSGETQYF
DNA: TGTGCCAGCAGCCGTCGGAGCGGGGAGACCCAGTACTTC

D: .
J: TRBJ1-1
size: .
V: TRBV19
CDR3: CASSMALGQNTEAFF
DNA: TGTGCCAGTAGTATGGCCCTAGGCCAGAACACTGAAGCTTTCTTT

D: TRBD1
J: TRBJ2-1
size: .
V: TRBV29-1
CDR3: CSVEGGQGASYNEQFF
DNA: TGCAGCGTTGAAGGGGGACAGGGTGCTTCCTACAATGAGCAGTTCTTC

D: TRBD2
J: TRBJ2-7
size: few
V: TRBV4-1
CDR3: CASSQGSIAGAPYEQYF
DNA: TGCGCCAGCAGCCAAGGATCAATAGCGGGAGCCCCCTACGAGCAGTACTTC

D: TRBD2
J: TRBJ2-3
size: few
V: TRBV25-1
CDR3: CASSALAGETDTQYF
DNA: TGTGCCAGCAGTGCCCTAGCGGGAGAGACAGATACGCAGTATTTT

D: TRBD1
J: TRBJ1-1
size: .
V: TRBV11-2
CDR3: CASSFTGGYTEAFF
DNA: TGTGCCAGCAGCTTCACAGGGGGTTACACTGAAGCTTTCTTT

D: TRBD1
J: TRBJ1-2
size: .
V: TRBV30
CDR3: CAWTKQGAYGYTF
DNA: TGTGCCTGGACCAAACAGGGGGCCTATGGCTACACCTTC

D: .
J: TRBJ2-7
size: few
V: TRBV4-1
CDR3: CASSQGSRFYEQYF
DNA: TGCGCCAGCAGCCAAGGTAGCCGATTCTACGAGCAGTACTTC

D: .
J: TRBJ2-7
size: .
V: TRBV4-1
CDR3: CASSQGGSSSYEQYF
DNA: TGCGCCAGCAGCCAAGGCGGCTCAAGCTCCTACGAGCAGTACTTC

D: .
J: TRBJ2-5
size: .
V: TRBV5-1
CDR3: CASSLRPGQETQYF
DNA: TGCGCCAGCAGCTTGCGGCCAGGACAAGAGACCCAGTACTTC

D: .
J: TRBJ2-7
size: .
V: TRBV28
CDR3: CASSRAGSSSYEQYF
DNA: TGTGCCAGCAGTAGGGCGGGCAGCAGCTCCTACGAGCAGTACTTC

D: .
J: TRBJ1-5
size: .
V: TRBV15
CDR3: CATSTGRDRPSNQPQHF
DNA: TGTGCCACCAGCACGGGACGCGACAGGCCAAGCAATCAGCCCCAGCATTTT

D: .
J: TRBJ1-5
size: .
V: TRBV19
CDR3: CASSIGGVGSNQPQHF
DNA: TGTGCCAGTAGTATAGGGGGGGTCGGGAGCAATCAGCCCCAGCATTTT

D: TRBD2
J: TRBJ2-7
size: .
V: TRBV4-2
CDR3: CASTPGLAGRGEQYF
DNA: TGTGCCAGCACCCCGGGACTAGCGGGCCGTGGCGAGCAGTACTTC

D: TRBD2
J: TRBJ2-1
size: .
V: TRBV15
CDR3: CATSRGGREYNEQFF
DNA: TGTGCCACCAGCAGAGGGGGGAGGGAATACAATGAGCAGTTCTTC

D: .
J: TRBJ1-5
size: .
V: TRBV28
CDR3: CASSLFQGSGFPQHF
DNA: TGTGCCAGCAGTTTATTCCAGGGGTCAGGGTTCCCCCAGCATTTT

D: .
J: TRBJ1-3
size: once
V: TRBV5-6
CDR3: CASSLLPGAGNTIYF
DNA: TGTGCCAGCAGCTTGCTCCCGGGTGCTGGAAACACCATATATTTT

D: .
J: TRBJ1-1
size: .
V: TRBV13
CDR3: CASSFTGFTEAFF
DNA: TGTGCCAGCAGCTTCACGGGGTTCACTGAAGCTTTCTTT

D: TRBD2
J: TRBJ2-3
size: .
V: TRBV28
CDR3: CASSAHQRLAGGADTQYF
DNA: TGTGCCAGCAGTGCACACCAGCGACTAGCGGGGGGAGCAGATACGCAGTATTTT

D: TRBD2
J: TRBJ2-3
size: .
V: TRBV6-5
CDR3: CASSHSGLATDTQYF
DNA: TGTGCCAGCAGTCACTCGGGACTAGCGACAGATACGCAGTATTTT

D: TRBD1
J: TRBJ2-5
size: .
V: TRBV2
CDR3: CASSDRTGKETQYF
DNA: TGTGCCAGCAGCGATCGGACAGGGAAAGAGACCCAGTACTTC

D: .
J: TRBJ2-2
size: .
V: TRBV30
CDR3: CAWSVLNGLAGELFF
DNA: TGTGCCTGGAGTGTACTTAACGGGTTGGCCGGGGAGCTGTTTTTT

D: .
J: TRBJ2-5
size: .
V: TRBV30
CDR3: CAWSVRGEAQYF
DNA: TGTGCCTGGAGTGTACGCGGCGAGGCCCAGTACTTC

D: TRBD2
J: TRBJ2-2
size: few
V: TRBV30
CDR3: CAWSVGRELYTGELFF
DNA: TGTGCCTGGAGTGTAGGGCGGGAGCTGTACACCGGGGAGCTGTTTTTT

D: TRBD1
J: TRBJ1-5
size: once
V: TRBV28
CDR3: CASSRSQGGKPQHF
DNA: TGTGCCAGCAGTCGCAGCCAGGGGGGAAAGCCCCAGCATTTT

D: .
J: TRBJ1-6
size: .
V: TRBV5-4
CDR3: CASSLGSENSPLHF
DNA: TGTGCCAGCAGCTTGGGGTCGGAGAATTCACCCCTCCACTTT

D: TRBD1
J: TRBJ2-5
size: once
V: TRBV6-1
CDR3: CASSPQGAETQYF
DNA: TGTGCCAGCAGTCCTCAGGGGGCCGAGACCCAGTACTTC

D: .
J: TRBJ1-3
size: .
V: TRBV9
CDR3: CASSAGSFGNTIYF
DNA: TGTGCCAGCAGCGCAGGTTCTTTCGGAAACACCATATATTTT

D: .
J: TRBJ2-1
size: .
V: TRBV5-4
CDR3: CASSLVSNYNEQFF
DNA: TGTGCCAGCAGCTTGGTATCTAACTACAATGAGCAGTTCTTC

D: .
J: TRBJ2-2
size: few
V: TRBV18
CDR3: CASSPRGTPTGELFF
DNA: TGTGCCAGCTCACCTCGAGGGACACCGACCGGGGAGCTGTTTTTT

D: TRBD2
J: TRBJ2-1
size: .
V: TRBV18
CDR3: CASSPILAGMDEQFF
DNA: TGTGCCAGCTCACCTATACTAGCGGGAATGGATGAGCAGTTCTTC

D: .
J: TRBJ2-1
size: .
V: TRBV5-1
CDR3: CASSSANRENEQFF
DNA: TGCGCCAGCAGCTCGGCCAACAGGGAAAATGAGCAGTTCTTC

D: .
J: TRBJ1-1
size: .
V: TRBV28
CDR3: CASSSITGTTITEAFF
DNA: TGTGCCAGCAGTTCAATCACCGGGACAACTATCACTGAAGCTTTCTTT

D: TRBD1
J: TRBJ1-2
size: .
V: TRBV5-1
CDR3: CASRGTGGIYGYTF
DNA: TGCGCCAGCAGGGGGACAGGGGGCATCTATGGCTACACCTTC

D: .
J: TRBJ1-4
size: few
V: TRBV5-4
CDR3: CASSFSGGNEKLFF
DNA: TGTGCCAGCAGCTTCTCGGGGGGGAATGAAAAACTGTTTTTT

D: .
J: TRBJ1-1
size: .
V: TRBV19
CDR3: CASSTSYMNTEAFF
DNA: TGTGCCAGTAGTACCAGTTACATGAACACTGAAGCTTTCTTT

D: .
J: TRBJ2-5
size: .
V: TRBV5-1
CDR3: CASSAGTGQETQYF
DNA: TGCGCCAGCAGCGCCGGGACTGGCCAAGAGACCCAGTACTTC

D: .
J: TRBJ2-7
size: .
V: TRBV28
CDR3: CASIFGGSSYEQYF
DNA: TGTGCCAGCATTTTCGGGGGAAGCTCCTACGAGCAGTACTTC